These 16 T cell receptor beta chains came from one sample sequenced in a study of T cells in localized non-small cell lung cancer. Some clones are missing from TCRdb's copy, which holds only in-frame ones; the method was immunoSEQ multiplex PCR. The sample includes some 35,000 clones, about 92% of them seen just once. The material sequenced was peripheral blood, taken before any cancer treatment. The receptors come from a female donor older than 55 with stage I lung adenocarcinoma.

This chain's CDR3 is CASTSSGGAGELFF. The CDR3 region has the DNA TGTGCCAGTACTTCTAGCGGGGGGGCCGGGGAGCTGTTTTTT. The chain carries TRBV7-6 and TRBJ2-2, with TRBD2 identical over 12 bases. V was clipped by 9 bases and J by 6 bases; unmatched bases: 5. Germline V CDR1 and CDR2: SGHVS, FNYEAQ. The CDR3 is 14 residues long.

This clone is a singleton in its sample. The chain has TRBV2 and TRBJ2-7, with 10 positions matching TRBD2. The CDR3 has 15 amino acids. Germline V gene sequence: CDR1 SNHLY, CDR2 FYNNEI. V shed 2 bases, J shed 2 bases, and the junction held 3 bases outside the gene matches. Here the CDR3 DNA reads TGTGCCAGCAGTGAATTAGCGGGAGGAACCTACGAGCAGTACGTC. This sequence encodes CASSELAGGTYEQYV.

This clone was counted only a few times. The chain links TRBV6-1 to TRBJ1-4; tentatively, D is TRBD1 (5 bases). The CDR3 covers 15 residues. CDR1 is MNHNS, CDR2 SASEGT, per germline. With 0 bases removed from V and 3 bases from J, the gap between germline ends came to 8 bases. The CDR3 DNA follows: TGTGCCAGCAGTGAAGCGTGGGGGGCTAATGAAAAACTGTTTTTT. Protein: CASSEAWGANEKLFF.

The chain joins TRBV5-1 to TRBJ1-1; D is unresolved. The CDR3 has 14 amino acids. V gave up 1 base and J gave up 2 bases, with 9 bases separating them. Germline values: CDR1 SGHRS, CDR2 YFSETQ. Written as DNA, the CDR3 is TGCGCCAGCAGCTTGACTCGTGCTAACACTGAAGCTTTCTTT. Its translation: CASSLTRANTEAFF.

V and J are TRBV5-8 and TRBJ2-3, with unresolved D. CDR1 and CDR2 (germline): SGHTS, YDEGEE. CDR3 length: 15 amino acids. With 0 bases removed from V and 2 bases from J, the gap between germline ends came to 10 bases. The CDR3 nucleotides read TGTGCCAGCAGCTTGGTTACTTTTAACACAGATACGCAGTATTTT. It encodes CASSLVTFNTDTQYF.

V gene TRBV15 combines with J gene TRBJ1-5, with D tentatively TRBD1 (5 bases). CDR3 size: 20 residues. V gave up 4 bases and J gave up 0 bases, with 25 bases separating them. Germline V gene sequence: CDR1 LNHNV, CDR2 YYDKDF (reference sequence). The CDR3 DNA sequence: TGTGCCACCAGCATCCAGGGATCAGGGACCGACTACCATAGCAATCAGCCCCAGCATTTT. Protein: CATSIQGSGTDYHSNQPQHF.

The chain is built from TRBV4-1 and TRBJ1-1; D may be TRBD1 (5 bases). V was cut by 1 base and J by 3 bases, with 15 bases left in between. The CDR3 runs 16 residues. Germline lookup yields CDR1 MGHRA and CDR2 YSYEKL. In nucleotides, the CDR3 is TGCGCCAGCAGCCAAGTGGGGCGGTCTCGGGACACTGAAGCTTTCTTT. It yields the protein CASSQVGRSRDTEAFF.

This chain joins TRBV28 and TRBJ1-5; no definite D call. The CDR3 is 17 residues long. V lost 3 bases and J 3 bases, leaving 18 bases between the germline ends. Per germline, CDR1 MDHEN and CDR2 SYDVKM. The CDR3 loop is CASSLSLGNRDNQPQHF. The CDR3 region has the DNA TGTGCCAGCAGTTTGTCCCTGGGGAACCGGGACAATCAGCCCCAGCATTTT.

The chain has TRBV7-8 and TRBJ1-1; D is unclear. V lost 4 bases to trimming and J lost 3 bases, with 6 bases between them. This CDR3 comprises 12 residues. Germline V gene lookup returns CDR1 SGHVS and CDR2 FQNEAQ. CDR3: CASSSKYTEAFF. CDR3 nucleotide sequence: TGTGCCAGCAGCTCTAAGTACACTGAAGCTTTCTTT.

This chain uses TRBV6-6 with TRBJ2-3; D gene uncertain. V was shortened by 2 bases and J by 1 base, with 10 bases between the two germline ends. This CDR3 region has 15 residues. The germline V gene encodes CDR1 MNHNY and CDR2 SVGAGI (reference sequence). CDR3 DNA sequence: TGTGCCAGCAGTTACAGCCGGTCTGGCACAGATACGCAGTATTTT. This translates into CASSYSRSGTDTQYF.

This clone was counted a few times. This chain uses TRBV7-6 with TRBJ1-6; 10 bases align to TRBD1. Germline trimming cut 5 bases from V and 5 bases from J; bases unmatched to any gene: 3. CDR3 length: 15 residues. Germline V gene sequence: CDR1 SGHVS, CDR2 FNYEAQ. CDR3: CASSMDRGNNSPLHF. The CDR3 nucleotides read TGTGCCAGCAGCATGGACAGGGGGAATAATTCACCCCTCCACTTT.

This chain uses TRBV5-1 with TRBJ1-4; a weak D match, TRBD1 (6 bases). CDR3 length equals 14 residues. With 2 bases removed from V and 8 bases from J, the gap between germline ends came to 13 bases. Germline CDR1 reads SGHRS; CDR2 reads YFSETQ. CDR3 loop: CASSFEGGKEKLFF. In DNA form, the CDR3 reads TGCGCCAGCAGCTTCGAAGGGGGGAAAGAAAAACTGTTTTTT.

The J gene is TRBJ2-3, the V gene TRBV11-2; TRBD1 is a possible D gene (5 bases). The V gene lost 3 bases and the J gene lost 0 bases, with 10 bases spanning the gap. The germline V gene has CDR1 SGHAT and CDR2 FQNNGV. CDR3 length: 15 amino acids. The CDR3 loop reads CASSLQTVSTDTQYF. DNA of the CDR3: TGTGCCAGCAGCTTGCAGACAGTAAGCACAGATACGCAGTATTTT. Full variable domain (missing parts from reference TRBV11-2 and TRBJ2-3): EAGVAQSPRYKIIEKRQSVAFWCNPISGHATLYWYQQILGQGPKLLIQFQNNGVVDDSQLPKDRFSAERLKGVDSTLKIQPAKLEDSAVYLCASSLQTVSTDTQYFGPGTRLTVL.

The chain joins TRBV5-1 to TRBJ2-5; D call uncertain. This CDR3 is built from 13 residues. Trimming removed 0 bases from V and 3 bases from J, with 6 bases in between. Germline V gene sequence: CDR1 SGHRS, CDR2 YFSETQ. CDR3 sequence reads: CASSLVAEETQYF. CDR3 bases: TGCGCCAGCAGCTTGGTGGCAGAAGAGACCCAGTACTTC.

This clone was detected once. The V gene is TRBV6-6, the J gene TRBJ1-2; D is unclear. V was trimmed by 7 bases and J by 8 bases, leaving 20 bases between them. CDR3 length: 14 residues. From germline, CDR1 is MNHNY and CDR2 SVGAGI (reference sequence). CDR3 amino acids: CASKIRQPVRGYTF. The CDR3 DNA follows: TGTGCCAGCAAGATTAGGCAGCCCGTGAGGGGCTACACCTTC.

The chain uses TRBV11-2 and TRBJ2-7; no clear D gene. Germline-derived CDR1 and CDR2 are SGHAT and FQNNGV. Trimming shortened V by 6 bases and J by 2 bases, and 14 bases separated the two germline ends. The CDR3 has 14 residues. The CDR3 nucleotides read TGTGCCAGCAGGAGGTGGAAGATCCCCTACGAGCAGTACGTC. This encodes CASRRWKIPYEQYV.